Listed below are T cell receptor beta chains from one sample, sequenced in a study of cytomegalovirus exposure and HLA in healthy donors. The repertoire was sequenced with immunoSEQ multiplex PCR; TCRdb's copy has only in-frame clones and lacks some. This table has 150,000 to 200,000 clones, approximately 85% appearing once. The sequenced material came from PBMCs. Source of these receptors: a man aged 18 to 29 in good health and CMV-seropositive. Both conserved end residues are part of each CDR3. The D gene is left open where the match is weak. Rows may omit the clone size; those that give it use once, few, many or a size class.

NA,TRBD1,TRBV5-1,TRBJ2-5,CASSPGGLETQYF,TGCGCCAGCAGTCCAGGGGGCCTGGAGACCCAGTACTTC
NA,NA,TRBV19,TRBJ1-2,CASRGGRDGYGYTF,TGTGCCAGTAGGGGCGGGCGGGACGGCTATGGCTACACCTTC
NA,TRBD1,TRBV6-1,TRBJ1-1,CAIGDRSHTEAFF,TGTGCCATCGGGGACAGGTCACACACTGAAGCTTTCTTT
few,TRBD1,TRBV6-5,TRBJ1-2,CASSFTGGAYGYTF,TGTGCCAGCAGTTTCACAGGGGGTGCCTATGGCTACACCTTC
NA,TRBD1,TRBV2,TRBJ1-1,CASRGTGAGTEAFF,TGTGCCAGCAGAGGGACAGGGGCTGGCACTGAAGCTTTCTTT
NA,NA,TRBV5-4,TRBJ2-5,CASTPSAGRQETQYF,TGTGCCAGCACCCCCTCGGCGGGGAGACAAGAGACCCAGTACTTC
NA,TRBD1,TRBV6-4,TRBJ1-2,CASSDSRQGSNYGYTF,TGTGCCAGCAGTGACTCTAGACAGGGGAGCAACTATGGCTACACCTTC
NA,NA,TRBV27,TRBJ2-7,CASSFFGVSGYEQYF,TGTGCCAGCAGTTTTTTTGGGGTGTCGGGGTACGAGCAGTACTTC
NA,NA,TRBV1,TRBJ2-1,CTSSRKGRSLAGGNEQFF,TGCACCAGCAGCCGCAAGGGGAGGTCTCTAGCGGGGGGCAATGAGCAGTTCTTC
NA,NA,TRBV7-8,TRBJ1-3,CASSLQRRGNTIYF,TGTGCCAGCAGCCTTCAAAGGAGAGGAAACACCATATATTTT
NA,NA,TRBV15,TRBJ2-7,CATSRSLQGNYEQYF,TGTGCCACCAGCAGGTCCCTGCAGGGTAACTACGAGCAGTACTTC
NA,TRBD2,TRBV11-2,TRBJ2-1,CASSPRTSGHYNEQFF,TGTGCCAGCAGCCCACGGACTAGCGGACACTACAATGAGCAGTTCTTC
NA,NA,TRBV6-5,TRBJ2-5,CASNRGGYQETQYF,TGTGCCAGCAATCGTGGAGGGTACCAAGAGACCCAGTACTTC
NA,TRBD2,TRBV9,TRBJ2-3,CASSVIRGGGPNTDTQYF,TGTGCCAGCAGCGTAATACGGGGGGGCGGACCTAACACAGATACGCAGTATTTT
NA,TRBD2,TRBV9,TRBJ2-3,CASSVVTSGGDTQYF,TGTGCCAGCAGCGTAGTTACTAGCGGCGGAGATACGCAGTATTTT
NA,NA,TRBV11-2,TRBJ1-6,CASSSAGGVGDSPLHF,TGTGCCAGCAGCTCGGCGGGGGGGGTAGGAGATTCACCCCTCCACTTT
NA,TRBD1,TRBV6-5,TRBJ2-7,CASSYSPGQTYEQYF,TGTGCCAGCAGTTACTCCCCGGGACAGACCTACGAGCAGTACTTC
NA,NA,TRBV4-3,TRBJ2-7,CASSGGTPAYEQYF,TGCGCCAGCAGCGGCGGGACGCCCGCCTACGAGCAGTACTTC
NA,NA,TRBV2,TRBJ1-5,CASSDWTGKNQPQHF,TGTGCCAGCAGTGATTGGACGGGGAAAAATCAGCCCCAGCATTTT
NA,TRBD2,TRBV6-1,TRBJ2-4,CASSDFPSGGFTLAKNIQYF,TGTGCCAGCAGTGATTTCCCTAGCGGGGGGTTCACTTTAGCCAAAAACATTCAGTACTTC
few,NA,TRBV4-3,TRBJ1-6,CASSQGTVPNSPLHF,TGCGCCAGCAGCCAAGGTACAGTCCCCAATTCACCCCTCCACTTT
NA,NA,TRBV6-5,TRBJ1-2,CASSYSARKGPGYTF,TGTGCCAGCAGTTACTCGGCCAGGAAAGGCCCTGGCTACACCTTC
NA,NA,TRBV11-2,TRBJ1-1,CASSLDPGAGGRTEAFF,TGTGCCAGCAGCTTAGATCCAGGGGCGGGAGGTCGAACTGAAGCTTTCTTT
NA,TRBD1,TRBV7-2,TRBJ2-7,CASSFAPGQGGYEQYF,TGTGCCAGCAGCTTCGCCCCCGGACAGGGAGGCTACGAGCAGTACTTC
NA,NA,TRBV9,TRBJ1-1,CASSPRGGPNTEAFF,TGTGCCAGCAGCCCCCGGGGGGGGCCGAACACTGAAGCTTTCTTT
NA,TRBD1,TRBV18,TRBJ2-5,CASSPGTEQETQYF,TGTGCCAGCTCACCCGGGACAGAGCAAGAGACCCAGTACTTC
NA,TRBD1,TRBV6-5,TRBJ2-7,CASSYDQGDEQYF,TGTGCCAGCAGTTACGACCAGGGGGACGAGCAGTACTTC